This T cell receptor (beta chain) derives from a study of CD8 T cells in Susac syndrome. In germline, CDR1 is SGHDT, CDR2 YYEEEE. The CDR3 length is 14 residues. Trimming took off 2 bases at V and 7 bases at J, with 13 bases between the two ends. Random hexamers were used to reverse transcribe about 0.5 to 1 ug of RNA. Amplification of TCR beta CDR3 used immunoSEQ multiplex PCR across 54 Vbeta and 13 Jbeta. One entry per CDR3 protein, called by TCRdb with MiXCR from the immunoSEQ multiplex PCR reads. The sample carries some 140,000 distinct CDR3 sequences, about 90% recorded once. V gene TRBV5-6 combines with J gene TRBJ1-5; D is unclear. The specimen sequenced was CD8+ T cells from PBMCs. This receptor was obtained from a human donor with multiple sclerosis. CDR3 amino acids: CASSLGWFGQPQHF. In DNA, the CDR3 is TGTGCCAGCAGCTTAGGGTGGTTCGGGCAGCCCCAGCATTTT.